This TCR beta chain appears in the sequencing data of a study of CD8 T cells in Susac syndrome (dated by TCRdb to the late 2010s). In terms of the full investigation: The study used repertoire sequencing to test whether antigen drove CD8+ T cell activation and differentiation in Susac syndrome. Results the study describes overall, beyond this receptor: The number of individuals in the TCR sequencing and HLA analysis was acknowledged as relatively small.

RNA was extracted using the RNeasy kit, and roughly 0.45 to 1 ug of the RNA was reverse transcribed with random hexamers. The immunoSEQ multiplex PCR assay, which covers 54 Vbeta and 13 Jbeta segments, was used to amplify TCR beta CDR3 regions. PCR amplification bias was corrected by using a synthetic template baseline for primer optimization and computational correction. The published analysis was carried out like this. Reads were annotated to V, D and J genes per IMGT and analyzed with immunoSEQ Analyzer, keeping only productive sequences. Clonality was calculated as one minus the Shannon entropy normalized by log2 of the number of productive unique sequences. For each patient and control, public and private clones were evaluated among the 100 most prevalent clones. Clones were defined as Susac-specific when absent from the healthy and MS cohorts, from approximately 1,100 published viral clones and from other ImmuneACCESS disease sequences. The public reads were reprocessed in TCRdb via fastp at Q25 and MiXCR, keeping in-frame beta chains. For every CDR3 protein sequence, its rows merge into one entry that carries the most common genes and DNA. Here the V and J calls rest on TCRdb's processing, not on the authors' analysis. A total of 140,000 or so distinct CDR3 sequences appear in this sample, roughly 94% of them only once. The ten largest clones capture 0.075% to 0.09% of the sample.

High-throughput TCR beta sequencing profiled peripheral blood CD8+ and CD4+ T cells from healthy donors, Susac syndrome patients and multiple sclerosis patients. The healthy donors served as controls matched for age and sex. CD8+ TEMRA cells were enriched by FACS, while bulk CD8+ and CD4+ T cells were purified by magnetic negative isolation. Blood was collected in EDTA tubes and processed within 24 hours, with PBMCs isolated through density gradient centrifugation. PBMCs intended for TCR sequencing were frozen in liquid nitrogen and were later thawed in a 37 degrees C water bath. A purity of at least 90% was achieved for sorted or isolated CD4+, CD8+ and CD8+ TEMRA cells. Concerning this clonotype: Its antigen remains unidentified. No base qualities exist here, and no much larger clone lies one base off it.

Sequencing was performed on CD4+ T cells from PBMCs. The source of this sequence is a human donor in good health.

The CDR3 region reads CSAPPTDTEAFF. The DNA sequence follows: TGCAGTGCCCCCCCCACGGACACTGAAGCTTTCTTT. The rearrangement joined TRBV20-1 to TRBJ1-1, with no D gene named confidently. The CDR3 measures 12 amino acids from cysteine to phenylalanine. Of all the DNA, just the CDR3 is kept, 36 bases in frame from base 1. At the junction V is shortened by 6 bases and J by 3 bases, with 11 bases in between. CDR1 and CDR2 are read off the germline V gene (reference sequence) as DFQATT and SNEGSKA.